The rows below give T cell receptor beta chains drawn from one sample of a study of Graves' ophthalmopathy and Graves' hyperthyroidism. TCRdb fed the multiplex PCR reads into MiXCR, producing one record per CDR3 protein. Altogether around 1.1 million distinct CDR3 sequences are present, 35% to 40% being singletons, with the ten largest covering 11%. The sequencing sample was made of peripheral blood or thyroid tissue (not recorded which). The receptors derive from an adult man with Graves' hyperthyroidism. CDR3s leave out the opening cysteine and the closing phenylalanine or tryptophan.

v_call cdr3_length cdr3_aa
TRBV7-8 14 ASSLAQGRSHQPQH
TRBV10-3 13 ASSAQTSLDYGYT
TRBV19 13 ASSTGDRDQETQY
TRBV5-6 13 ASSFPGRLKETQY
TRBV9 12 ASSVEVFQETQY
TRBV7-8 14 APWRRLAGGRETQY
TRBV6-5 12 ASSRDRDGNTIY
TRBV9 11 ASSATKNQPQH
TRBV7-2 12 ASSPRDFSYGQY
TRBV7-6 13 ASSLMQGIPGELF
TRBV6-5 11 ASIPHRGETQY
TRBV7-2 12 ASSYHGPYYEQY
TRBV6-5 15 ASSEGGWQVWNTEAF
TRBV20-1 11 SARAPTNQPQH
TRBV9 13 ASSAGQGYNEKLF
TRBV20-1 14 SARDNFRGEKGEQY
TRBV20-1 10 SAADGDYGYT
TRBV11-2 15 ASSSRSRGPLNYEQY
TRBV27 13 ASSPQQGQGGVLT
TRBV10-2 10 ASLAIGGAQY
TRBV11-2 14 ASSYNPGLADYEQY
TRBV19 12 ASKDGTGPSGYT
TRBV10-3 14 AISSHAFSRTGELF
TRBV5-8 13 ASSLRAPTTGGYT
TRBV7-9 15 ASSQTGNAGGRYEQY
TRBV7-2 10 ASSGGHQPQH